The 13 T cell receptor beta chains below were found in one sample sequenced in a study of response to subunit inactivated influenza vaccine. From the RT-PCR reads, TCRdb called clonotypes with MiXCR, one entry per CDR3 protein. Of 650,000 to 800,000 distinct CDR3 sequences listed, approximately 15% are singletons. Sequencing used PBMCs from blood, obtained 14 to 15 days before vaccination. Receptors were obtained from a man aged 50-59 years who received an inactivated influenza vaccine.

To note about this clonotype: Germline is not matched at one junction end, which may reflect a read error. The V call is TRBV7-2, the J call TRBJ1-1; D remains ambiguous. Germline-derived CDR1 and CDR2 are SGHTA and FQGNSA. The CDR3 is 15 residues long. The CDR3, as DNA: TGTGCCAGCAGCACCTCATGGACGGGGAACACTGGAGCTTTCTTT. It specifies CASSTSWTGNTGAFF. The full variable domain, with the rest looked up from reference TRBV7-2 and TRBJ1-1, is GAGVSQSPSNKVTEKGKDVELRCDPISGHTALYWYRQSLGQGLEFLIYFQGNSAPDKSGLPSDRFSAERTGGSVSTLTIQRTQQEDSAVYLCASSTSWTGNTGAFFGQGTRLTVV.

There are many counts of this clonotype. Written as DNA, the CDR3 is TGCAGCGGCGGGACAGGGTCTTACAATGAGCAGTTCTTC. This translates into CSGGTGSYNEQFF. V and J are TRBV29-1 and TRBJ2-1, with 9 bases identical to TRBD1. The CDR3 length is 13 residues. V was pared by 7 bases and J by 4 bases, with 5 bases of the junction left unmatched. From germline, CDR1 is SQVTM and CDR2 ANQGSEA.

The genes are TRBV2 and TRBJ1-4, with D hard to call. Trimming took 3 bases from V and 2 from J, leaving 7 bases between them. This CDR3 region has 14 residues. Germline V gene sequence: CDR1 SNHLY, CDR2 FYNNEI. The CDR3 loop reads CASSEYGTNEKLFF. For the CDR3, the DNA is TGTGCCAGCAGTGAGTACGGCACTAATGAAAAACTGTTTTTT.

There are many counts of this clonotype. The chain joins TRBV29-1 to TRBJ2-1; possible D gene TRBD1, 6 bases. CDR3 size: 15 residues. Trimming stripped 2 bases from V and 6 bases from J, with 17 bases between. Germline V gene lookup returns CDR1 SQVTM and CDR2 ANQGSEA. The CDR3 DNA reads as TGCAGCGTTGAAAAGGGGAACAGGGTCGGCAATGAGCAGTTCTTC. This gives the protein CSVEKGNRVGNEQFF.

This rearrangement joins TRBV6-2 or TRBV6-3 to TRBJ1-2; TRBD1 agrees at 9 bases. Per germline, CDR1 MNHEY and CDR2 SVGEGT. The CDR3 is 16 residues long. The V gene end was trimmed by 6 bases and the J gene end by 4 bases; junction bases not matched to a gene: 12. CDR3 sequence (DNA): TGTGCCAGCAGCTCCTTACCGGGACAGGGAGCCTATGGCTACACCTTC. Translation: CASSSLPGQGAYGYTF.

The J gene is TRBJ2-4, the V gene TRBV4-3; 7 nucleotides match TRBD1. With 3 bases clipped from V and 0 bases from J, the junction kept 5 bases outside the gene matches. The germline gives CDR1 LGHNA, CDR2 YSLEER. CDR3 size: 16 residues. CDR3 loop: CASSHDTGAAKNIQYF. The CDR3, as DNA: TGCGCCAGCAGCCACGACACAGGGGCAGCCAAAAACATTCAGTACTTC.

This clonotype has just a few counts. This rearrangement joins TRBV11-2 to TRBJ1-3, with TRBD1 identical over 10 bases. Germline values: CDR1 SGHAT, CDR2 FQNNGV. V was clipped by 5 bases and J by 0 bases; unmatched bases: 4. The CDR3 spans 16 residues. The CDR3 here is CASSARQGASGNTIYF. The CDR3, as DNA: TGTGCCAGCAGCGCACGACAGGGGGCCTCTGGAAACACCATATATTTT.

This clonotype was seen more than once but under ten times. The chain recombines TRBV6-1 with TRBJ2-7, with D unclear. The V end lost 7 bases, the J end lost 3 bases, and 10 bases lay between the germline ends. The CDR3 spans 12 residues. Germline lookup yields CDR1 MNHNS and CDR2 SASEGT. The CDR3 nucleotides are TGTGCCAGCATTTCGGCAAACTACGAGCAGTACTTC. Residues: CASISANYEQYF.

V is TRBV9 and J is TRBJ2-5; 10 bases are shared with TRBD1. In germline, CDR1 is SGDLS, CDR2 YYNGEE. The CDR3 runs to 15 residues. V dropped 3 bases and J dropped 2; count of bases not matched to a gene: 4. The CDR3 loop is CASSAWTGGQETQYF. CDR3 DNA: TGTGCCAGCAGCGCGTGGACAGGGGGGCAAGAGACCCAGTACTTC.

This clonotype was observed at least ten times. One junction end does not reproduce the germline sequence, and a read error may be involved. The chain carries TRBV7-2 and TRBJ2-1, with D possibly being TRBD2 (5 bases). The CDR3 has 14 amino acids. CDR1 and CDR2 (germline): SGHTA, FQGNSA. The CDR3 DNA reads TGCGCCAGCAGCTTGGATGGGAGCTACAATGAGCAGTTCTTC. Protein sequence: CASSLDGSYNEQFF.

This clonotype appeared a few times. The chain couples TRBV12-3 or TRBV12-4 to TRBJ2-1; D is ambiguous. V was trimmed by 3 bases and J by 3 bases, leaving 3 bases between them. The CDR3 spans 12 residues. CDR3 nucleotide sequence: TGTGCCAGCAGTTTCAACTACAATGAGCAGTTCTTC. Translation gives CASSFNYNEQFF.

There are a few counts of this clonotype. Here the CDR3 DNA reads TGCGCCAGCAGCCAAGGTAGCGGTTCAGCCTACAATGAGCAGTTCTTC. Its protein product is CASSQGSGSAYNEQFF. The rearrangement uses TRBV4-3 and TRBJ2-1; a weak D match, TRBD2 (6 bases). Germline loops: CDR1 LGHNA, CDR2 YSLEER. The length of the CDR3 is 16 residues. Trimming took 1 base from V and 2 from J, leaving 12 bases between them.

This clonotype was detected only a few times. DNA of the CDR3: TGTGCCAGCAGAGCGGGCGCGGGGAGTTTCGGAGAGACCCAGTACTTC. Protein sequence: CASRAGAGSFGETQYF. The chain has TRBV6-1 and TRBJ2-5, with a possible D match to TRBD2 (6 bases). CDR3 size: 16 residues. The V end lost 6 bases, the J end lost 4 bases, and 21 bases lay between the germline ends. Germline V gives CDR1 MNHNS, CDR2 SASEGT.